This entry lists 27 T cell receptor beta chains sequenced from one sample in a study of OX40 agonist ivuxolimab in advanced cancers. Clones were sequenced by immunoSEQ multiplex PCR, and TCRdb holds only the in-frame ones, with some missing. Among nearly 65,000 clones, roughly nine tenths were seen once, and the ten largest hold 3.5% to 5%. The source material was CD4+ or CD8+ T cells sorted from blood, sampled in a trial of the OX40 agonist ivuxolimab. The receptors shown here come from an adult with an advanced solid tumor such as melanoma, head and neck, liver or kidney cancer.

This chain's CDR3 is CASSPGGGGILDTQYF. In DNA form, the CDR3 reads TGTGCCAGCAGCCCGGGGGGGGGTGGTATACTTGATACGCAGTATTTT. The rearrangement links TRBV27 to TRBJ2-3, with TRBD2 identical over 8 bases. Germline-derived CDR1 and CDR2 are MNHEY and SMNVEV (reference sequence). The CDR3 runs 16 residues. V lost 6 bases to trimming and J lost 6 bases; unmatched junction nucleotides: 14.

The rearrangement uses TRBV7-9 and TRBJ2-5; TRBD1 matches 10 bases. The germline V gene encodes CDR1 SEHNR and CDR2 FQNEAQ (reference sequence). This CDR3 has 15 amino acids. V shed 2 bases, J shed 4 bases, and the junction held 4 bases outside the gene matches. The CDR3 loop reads CASSLSDRGPETQYF. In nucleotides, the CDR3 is TGTGCCAGCAGCTTATCAGACAGGGGGCCAGAGACCCAGTACTTC. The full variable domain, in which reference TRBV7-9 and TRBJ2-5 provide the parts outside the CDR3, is DTGVSQNPRHKITKRGQNVTFRCDPISEHNRLYWYRQTLGQGPEFLTYFQNEAQLEKSRLLSDRFSAERPKGSFSTLEIQRTEQGDSAMYLCASSLSDRGPETQYFGPGTRLLVL.

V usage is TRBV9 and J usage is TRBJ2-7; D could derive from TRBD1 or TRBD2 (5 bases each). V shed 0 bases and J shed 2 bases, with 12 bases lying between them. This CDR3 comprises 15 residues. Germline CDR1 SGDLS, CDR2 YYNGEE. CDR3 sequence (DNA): TGTGCCAGCAGCGTAGCGGGGCAGACACCCTACGAGCAGTACTTC. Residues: CASSVAGQTPYEQYF. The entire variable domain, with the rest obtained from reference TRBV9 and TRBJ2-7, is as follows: DSGVTQTPKHLITATGQRVTLRCSPRSGDLSVYWYQQSLDQGLQFLIQYYNGEERAKGNILERFSAQQFPDLHSELNLSSLELGDSALYFCASSVAGQTPYEQYFGPGTRLTVT.

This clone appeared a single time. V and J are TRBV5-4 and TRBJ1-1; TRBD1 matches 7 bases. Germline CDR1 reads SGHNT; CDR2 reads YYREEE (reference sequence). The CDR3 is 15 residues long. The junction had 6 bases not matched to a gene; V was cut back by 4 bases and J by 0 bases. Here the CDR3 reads CASSTGTEMNTEAFF. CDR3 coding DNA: TGTGCCAGCAGCACCGGGACAGAGATGAACACTGAAGCTTTCTTT. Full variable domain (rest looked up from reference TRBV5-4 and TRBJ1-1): ETGVTQSPTHLIKTRGQQVTLRCSSQSGHNTVSWYQQALGQGPQFIFQYYREEENGRGNFPPRFSGLQFPNYSSELNVNALELDDSALYLCASSTGTEMNTEAFFGQGTRLTVV.

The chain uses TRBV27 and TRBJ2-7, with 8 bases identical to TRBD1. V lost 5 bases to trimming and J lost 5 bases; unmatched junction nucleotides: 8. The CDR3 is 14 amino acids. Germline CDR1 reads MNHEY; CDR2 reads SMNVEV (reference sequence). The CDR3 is CASSLGQGKDEQYF. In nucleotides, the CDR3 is TGTGCCAGCAGTCTAGGACAGGGTAAGGACGAGCAGTACTTC.

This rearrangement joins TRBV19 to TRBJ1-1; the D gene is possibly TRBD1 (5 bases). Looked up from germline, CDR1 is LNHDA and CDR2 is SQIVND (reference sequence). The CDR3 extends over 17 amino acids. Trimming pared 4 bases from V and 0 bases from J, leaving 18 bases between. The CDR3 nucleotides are TGTGCCAGTAGTACAGGGATTGTAATCGAAATGAACACTGAAGCTTTCTTT. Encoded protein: CASSTGIVIEMNTEAFF.

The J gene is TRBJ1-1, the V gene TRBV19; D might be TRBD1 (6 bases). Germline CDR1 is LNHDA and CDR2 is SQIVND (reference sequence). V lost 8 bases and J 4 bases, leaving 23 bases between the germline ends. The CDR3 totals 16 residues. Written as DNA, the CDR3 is TGTGCCAGTTCACTCGGGGGCTCTTTATTGACCACTGAAGCTTTCTTT. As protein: CASSLGGSLLTTEAFF.

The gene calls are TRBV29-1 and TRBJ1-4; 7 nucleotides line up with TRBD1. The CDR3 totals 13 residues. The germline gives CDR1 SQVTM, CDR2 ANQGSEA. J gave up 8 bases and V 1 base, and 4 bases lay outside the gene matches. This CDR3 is CSVEGHRGEKLFF. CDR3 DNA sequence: TGCAGCGTTGAAGGCCACAGGGGCGAAAAACTGTTTTTT.

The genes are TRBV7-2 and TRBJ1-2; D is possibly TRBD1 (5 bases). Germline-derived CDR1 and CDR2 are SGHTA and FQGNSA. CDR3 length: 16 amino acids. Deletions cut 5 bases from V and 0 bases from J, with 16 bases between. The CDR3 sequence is CASSPYGTEANYGYTF. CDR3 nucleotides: TGTGCCAGCAGCCCATACGGGACTGAAGCTAACTATGGCTACACCTTC.

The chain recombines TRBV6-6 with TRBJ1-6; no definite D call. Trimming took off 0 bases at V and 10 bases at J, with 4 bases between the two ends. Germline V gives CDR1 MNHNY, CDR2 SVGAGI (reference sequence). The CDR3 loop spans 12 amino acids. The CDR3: CASSYSPSPLHF. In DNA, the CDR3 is TGTGCCAGCAGTTACTCGCCCTCACCCCTCCACTTT.

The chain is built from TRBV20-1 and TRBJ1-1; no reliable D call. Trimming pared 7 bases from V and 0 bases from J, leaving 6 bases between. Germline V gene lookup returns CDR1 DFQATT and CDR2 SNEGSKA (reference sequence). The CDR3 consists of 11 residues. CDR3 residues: CSGLLNTEAFF. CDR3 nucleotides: TGCAGTGGGCTCTTGAACACTGAAGCTTTCTTT.

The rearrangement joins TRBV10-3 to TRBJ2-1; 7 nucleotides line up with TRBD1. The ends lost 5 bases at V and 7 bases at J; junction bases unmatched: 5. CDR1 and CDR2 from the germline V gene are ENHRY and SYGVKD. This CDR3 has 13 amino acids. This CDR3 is CAISRTGLNEQFF. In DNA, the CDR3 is TGTGCCATCAGTAGGACAGGCCTTAATGAGCAGTTCTTC.

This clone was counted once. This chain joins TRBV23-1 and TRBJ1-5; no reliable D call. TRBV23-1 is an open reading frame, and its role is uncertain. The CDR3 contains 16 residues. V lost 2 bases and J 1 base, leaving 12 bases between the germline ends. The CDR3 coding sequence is TGCGCCAGCAGTCAAAGGGCCTGTGGGAGCAATCAGCCCCAGCATTTT. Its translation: CASSQRACGSNQPQHF.

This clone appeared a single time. The CDR3 DNA reads TGTGCCAGTAGTCTGACAGGGAGCTCTGGAAACACCATATATTTT. Amino acid sequence: CASSLTGSSGNTIYF. The chain combines TRBV19 with TRBJ1-3; TRBD1 matches 7 bases. V lost 5 bases to trimming and J lost 0 bases; unmatched junction nucleotides: 4. This CDR3 contains 15 residues. Germline-derived CDR1 and CDR2 are LNHDA and SQIVND (reference sequence).

The CDR3, as DNA: TGCAGCTTTACCAGGGGGGACGGCATTCAGTACTTC. This gives the protein CSFTRGDGIQYF. The genes are TRBV29-1 and TRBJ2-4; D might be TRBD1 (7 bases). Trimming removed 8 bases at V and 9 bases at J, with 17 bases between. The CDR3 is 12 amino acids. The germline gives CDR1 SQVTM, CDR2 ANQGSEA. The entire variable domain, with the rest obtained from reference TRBV29-1 and TRBJ2-4, is as follows: SAVISQKPSRDICQRGTSLTIQCQVDSQVTMMFWYRQQPGQSLTLIATANQGSEATYESGFVIDKFPISRPNLTFSTLTVSNMSPEDSSIYLCSFTRGDGIQYFGAGTRLSVL.

The DNA for the CDR3 is TGTGCCTGGAGTGGGATAAGACAGGGCCCGCCAGAGCAGTACTTC. Translated, it gives CAWSGIRQGPPEQYF. This sequence joins TRBV30 and TRBJ2-7, with TRBD1 identical over 7 bases. Germline CDR1 is GTSNPN and CDR2 is SVGIG (reference sequence). This CDR3 is 15 amino acids long. V lost 1 base and J lost 7; bases outside the gene matches: 13.

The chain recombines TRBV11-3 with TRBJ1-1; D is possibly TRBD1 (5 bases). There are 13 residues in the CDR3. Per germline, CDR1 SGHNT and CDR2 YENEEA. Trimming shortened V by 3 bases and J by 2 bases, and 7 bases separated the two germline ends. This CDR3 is CASSLGENTEAFF. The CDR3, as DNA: TGTGCCAGCAGCTTGGGGGAAAACACTGAAGCTTTCTTT.

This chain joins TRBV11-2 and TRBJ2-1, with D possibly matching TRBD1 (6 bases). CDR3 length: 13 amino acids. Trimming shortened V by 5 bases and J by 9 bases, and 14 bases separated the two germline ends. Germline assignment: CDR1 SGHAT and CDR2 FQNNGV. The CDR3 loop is CASSPNARGEQFF. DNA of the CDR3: TGTGCCAGCAGCCCAAACGCCAGGGGTGAGCAGTTCTTC.

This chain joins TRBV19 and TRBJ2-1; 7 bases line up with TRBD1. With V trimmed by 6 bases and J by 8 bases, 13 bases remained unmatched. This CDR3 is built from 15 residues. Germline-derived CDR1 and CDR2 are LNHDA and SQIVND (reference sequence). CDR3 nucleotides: TGTGCCAGTAGGCTCGACAGGGAAGGGCTCCATGAGCAGTTCTTC. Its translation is CASRLDREGLHEQFF. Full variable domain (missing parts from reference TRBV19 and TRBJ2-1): DGGITQSPKYLFRKEGQNVTLSCEQNLNHDAMYWYRQDPGQGLRLIYYSQIVNDFQKGDIAEGYSVSREKKESFPLTVTSAQKNPTAFYLCASRLDREGLHEQFFGPGTRLTVL.

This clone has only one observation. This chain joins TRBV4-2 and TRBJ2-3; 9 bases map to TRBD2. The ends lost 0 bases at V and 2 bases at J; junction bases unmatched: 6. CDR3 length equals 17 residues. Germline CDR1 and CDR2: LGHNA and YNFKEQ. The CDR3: CASSQDLRGGDTDTQYF. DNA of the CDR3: TGTGCCAGCAGCCAAGACCTTCGCGGGGGGGACACAGATACGCAGTATTTT.

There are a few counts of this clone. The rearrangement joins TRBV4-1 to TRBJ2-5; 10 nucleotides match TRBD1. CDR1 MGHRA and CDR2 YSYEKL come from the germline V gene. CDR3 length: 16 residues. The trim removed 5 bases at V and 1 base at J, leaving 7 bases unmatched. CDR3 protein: CASSARTGGFQETQYF. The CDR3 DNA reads TGCGCCAGCAGCGCCCGGACAGGGGGATTCCAAGAGACCCAGTACTTC.

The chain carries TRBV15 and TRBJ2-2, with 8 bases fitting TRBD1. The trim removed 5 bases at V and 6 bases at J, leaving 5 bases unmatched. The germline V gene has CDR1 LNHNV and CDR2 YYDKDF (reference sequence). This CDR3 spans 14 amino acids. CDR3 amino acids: CATSRGQESGELFF. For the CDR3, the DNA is TGTGCCACCAGCCGGGGACAGGAATCCGGGGAGCTGTTTTTT.

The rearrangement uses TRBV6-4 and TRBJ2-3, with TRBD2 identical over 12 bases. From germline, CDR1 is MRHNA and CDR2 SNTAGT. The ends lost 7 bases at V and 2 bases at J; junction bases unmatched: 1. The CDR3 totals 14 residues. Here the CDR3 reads CASTSGGATDTQYF. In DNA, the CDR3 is TGTGCCAGCACTAGCGGGGGGGCCACAGATACGCAGTATTTT.

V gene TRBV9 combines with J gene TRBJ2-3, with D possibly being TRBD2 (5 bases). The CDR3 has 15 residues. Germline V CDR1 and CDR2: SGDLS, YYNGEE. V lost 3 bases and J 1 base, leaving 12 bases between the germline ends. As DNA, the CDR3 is TGTGCCAGCAGCGCGACGGGGTGGGGCACAGATACGCAGTATTTT. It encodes CASSATGWGTDTQYF.

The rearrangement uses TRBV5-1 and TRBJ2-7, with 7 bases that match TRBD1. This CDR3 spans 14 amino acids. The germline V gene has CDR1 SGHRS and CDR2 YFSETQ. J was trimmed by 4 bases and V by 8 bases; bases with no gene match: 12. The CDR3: CARTIRTGPYEQYV. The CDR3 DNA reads TGCGCCAGGACGATCCGGACAGGACCTTACGAGCAGTACGTC.

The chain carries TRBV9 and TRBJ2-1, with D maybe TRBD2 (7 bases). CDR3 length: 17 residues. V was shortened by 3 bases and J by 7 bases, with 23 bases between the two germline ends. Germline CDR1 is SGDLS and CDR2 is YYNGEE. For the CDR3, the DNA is TGTGCCAGCAGCGCCCAGGGGTGGGAGGGCCCCAATAATGAGCAGTTCTTC. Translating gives CASSAQGWEGPNNEQFF.

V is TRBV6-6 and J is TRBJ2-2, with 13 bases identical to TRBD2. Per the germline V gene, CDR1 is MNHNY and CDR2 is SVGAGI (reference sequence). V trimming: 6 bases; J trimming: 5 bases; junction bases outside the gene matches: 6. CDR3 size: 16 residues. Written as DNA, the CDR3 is TGTGCCAGCAGCCTAGGACTAGCGGGAGAAACCGGGGAGCTGTTTTTT. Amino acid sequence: CASSLGLAGETGELFF.